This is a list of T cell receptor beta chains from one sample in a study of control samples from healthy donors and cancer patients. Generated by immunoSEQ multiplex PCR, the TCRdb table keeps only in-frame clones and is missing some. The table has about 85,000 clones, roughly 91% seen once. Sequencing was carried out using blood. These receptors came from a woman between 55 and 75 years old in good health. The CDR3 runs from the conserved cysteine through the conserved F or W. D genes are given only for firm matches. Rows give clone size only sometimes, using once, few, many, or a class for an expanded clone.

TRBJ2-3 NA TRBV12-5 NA CASGSGTDTQYF TGTGCTTCGGGGAGCGGCACAGATACGCAGTATTTT
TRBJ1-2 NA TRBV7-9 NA CASPGYTF TGTGCCAGCCCCGGGTACACCTTC
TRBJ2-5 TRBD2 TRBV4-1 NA CASSQGLAGGRWETQYF TGCGCCAGCAGCCAAGGACTAGCGGGGGGGCGTTGGGAGACCCAGTACTTC
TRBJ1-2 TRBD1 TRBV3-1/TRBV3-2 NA CASSLSRDRGWNGYTF TGTGCCAGCAGCCTTAGCCGGGACAGGGGCTGGAATGGCTACACCTTC
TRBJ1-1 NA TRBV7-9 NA CASSPPGANTEAFF TGTGCCAGCAGCCCCCCTGGGGCGAACACTGAAGCTTTCTTT
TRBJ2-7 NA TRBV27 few CASSMGKGRFFYEQYF TGTGCCAGCAGTATGGGGAAGGGCAGGTTTTTCTACGAGCAGTACTTC
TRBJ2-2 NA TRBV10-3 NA CAISDLPGINTGELFF TGTGCCATCAGTGATCTCCCGGGTATAAACACCGGGGAGCTGTTTTTT
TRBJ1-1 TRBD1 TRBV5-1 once CASSLVRQGGTEAFF TGCGCCAGCAGCTTGGTGAGGCAGGGGGGCACTGAAGCTTTCTTT
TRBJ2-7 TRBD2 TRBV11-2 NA CASSWAGTTSFEQYF TGTGCCAGCAGCTGGGCCGGGACTACGAGCTTCGAGCAGTACTTC
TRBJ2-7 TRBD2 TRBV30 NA CAWNPGGPYEQYF TGTGCCTGGAATCCGGGAGGGCCCTACGAGCAGTACTTC
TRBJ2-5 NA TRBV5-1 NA CASSLRPSQETQYF TGCGCCAGCAGCTTGAGGCCTAGTCAAGAGACCCAGTACTTC
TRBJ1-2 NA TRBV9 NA CASSGRHSSYGYTF TGTGCCAGCAGCGGGCGGCACAGCTCCTATGGCTACACCTTC
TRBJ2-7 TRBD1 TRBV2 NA CASSEQGQGYEQYF TGTGCCAGCAGTGAACAGGGACAGGGCTACGAGCAGTACTTC
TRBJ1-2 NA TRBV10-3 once CASHGGWYGYTF TGTGCCAGCCACGGGGGATGGTATGGCTACACCTTC
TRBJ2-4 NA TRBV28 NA CASSISYLHRGIAKNIQYF TGTGCCAGCAGTATTTCATATCTACACCGGGGGATAGCCAAAAACATTCAGTACTTC
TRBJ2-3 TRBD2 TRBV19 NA CASSNGGITSTDTQYF TGTGCCAGTAGTAACGGGGGGATAACTAGCACAGATACGCAGTATTTT